The present entry profiles one T cell receptor (beta chain) with its context. Its target antigen remains unknown. Within one base of it there is no much larger clone, and no base qualities were kept. These data belong to a study of T cell repertoires in cytomegalovirus infection (dated by TCRdb to 2018 to 2020). About the investigation overall: The peptide stimulations were aimed at well-studied HLA-B-restricted epitopes as well as recently identified HLA-C-restricted CMV epitopes, whose presentation resists viral immunomodulation. Donor HLA type was relevant to the analysis, because carriage of CMV infection together with the matching HLA type was indicated by public TCR beta signatures.

What the authors observed across the whole study: In both this cohort and an independent cohort of some 350 donors, the cumulative frequency of public TCR beta family members distinguished carriers of CMV infection plus the relevant HLA type. The ex vivo response was dominated by HLA-C-restricted CMV-specific TCR beta clonotypes, which also provided the single most frequent clonotype in two of eight donors.

CDR1 and CDR2, per the germline V gene (reference sequence), are MNHNY and SVGAGI. Trimming at the junction amounts to 4 bases on V and 8 bases on J, and the germline ends lie 15 bases apart. The CDR3 sequence holds 14 residues, the cysteine and phenylalanine included. CDR3 DNA only is kept here, 42 bases in frame from base 1. This specimen's treatment or condition label, interpreted: in vitro stimulation with specific CMV peptide epitopes to enrich CMV-specific T cells. TCRdb lists the instrument as Illumina HiSeq 1500. TCRdb reprocessing: public reads trimmed at Q25 with fastp, clones called with MiXCR, in-frame beta chains kept. Identical CDR3 protein sequences are pooled into one entry, listed with their most common genes and DNA. Within this sample are roughly 90,000 distinct CDR3 sequences, with 25% to 35% of them counted one time only. 71% of the sample rests with the top ten.

This sequence was found in a human donor in good health (CMV status not recorded). Some clones in this sample may be carry-over from other donors' samples. The rearrangement joined TRBV6-6 to TRBJ1-5, with an unclear D gene assignment. The sample in question was CD8+ T cells from cultured PBMCs, obtained from culture after CMV antigen stimulation. The nucleotide sequence reads TGTGCCAGCAGTTCGGGCCCCCCTCGGGAGCCCCAGCATTTT. The translation is CASSSGPPREPQHF.